A single sample is the source of the 8 T cell receptor beta chains below, sequenced in a study of CD8 T cells in Susac syndrome. The RNA input was about 0.5 to 1 ug, and it was reverse transcribed with random hexamers. Using its own MiXCR run on the immunoSEQ multiplex PCR reads, TCRdb lists one record per CDR3 protein. The sample shows about 100,000 distinct CDR3 sequences, about 96% of them seen only once. The sequenced sample consisted of CD8+ T cells from PBMCs. The receptor set was obtained from a human donor with Susac syndrome.

The sample holds one count of this clonotype. The chain employs TRBV29-1 and TRBJ2-2; tentative D call: TRBD2 (5 bases). Trimming left V 0 bases short and J 5 bases short, with 13 bases between. CDR1 and CDR2 (germline): SQVTM, ANQGSEA. This CDR3 contains 15 residues. In nucleotides, the CDR3 is TGCAGCGTTGAAGAGACGGGGATGGGAACCGGGGAGCTGTTTTTT. Translation gives CSVEETGMGTGELFF.

The V and J genes are TRBV13 and TRBJ1-1; 7 nucleotides line up with TRBD1. Per germline, CDR1 PRHDT and CDR2 FYEKMQ (reference sequence). V shed 6 bases, J shed 1 base, and the junction held 8 bases outside the gene matches. The CDR3 runs to 15 residues. CDR3 residues: CASSPRGAGNTEAFF. CDR3 in DNA: TGTGCCAGCAGTCCCAGGGGGGCCGGGAACACTGAAGCTTTCTTT.

The chain has TRBV11-2 and TRBJ2-2; D is perhaps TRBD1 (6 bases). CDR1 is SGHAT and CDR2 is FQNNGV in the germline V gene. The length of the CDR3 is 21 residues. The germline V and J ends were trimmed by 2 bases and 1 base, with 26 bases remaining between them. Here the CDR3 reads CASSLFAEIFTGTKNTGELFF. The DNA for the CDR3 is TGTGCCAGCAGCTTATTTGCCGAAATATTCACCGGGACAAAGAACACCGGGGAGCTGTTTTTT.

This clonotype was found once. The chain joins TRBV11-2 to TRBJ2-1; D may be TRBD1 (6 bases). This CDR3 region has 15 residues. Trimming stripped 5 bases from V and 5 bases from J, with 16 bases between. CDR1 and CDR2 (germline): SGHAT, FQNNGV. The CDR3 DNA follows: TGTGCCAGCAGCCTAATCAGGGGATCGGACAATGAGCAGTTCTTC. Translated, it gives CASSLIRGSDNEQFF.

The chain joins TRBV29-1 to TRBJ1-2; maybe TRBD1 (5 bases). CDR1 is SQVTM and CDR2 is ANQGSEA in the germline V gene. The CDR3 is 13 amino acids. V shed 4 bases and J shed 7 bases, with 16 bases lying between them. The CDR3 nucleotides are TGCAGCGTTGCCCTTGCCGAGGGGAGTGGCTACACCTTC. Translating gives CSVALAEGSGYTF.

The chain uses TRBV5-4 and TRBJ2-3; D gene unclear. The V end was cut by 2 bases, the J end by 1 base, with 11 bases between. Per the germline V gene, CDR1 is SGHNT and CDR2 is YYREEE (reference sequence). This CDR3 spans 15 amino acids. This CDR3 reads CASSLLGSRTDTQYF. CDR3 nucleotide sequence: TGTGCCAGCAGCTTACTTGGGTCACGCACAGATACGCAGTATTTT.

The V call is TRBV9, the J call TRBJ2-6; D ambiguous. The CDR3 sequence is 15 residues long. V dropped 1 base and J dropped 3 bases, with 8 bases sitting between them. Germline V gene lookup returns CDR1 SGDLS and CDR2 YYNGEE. DNA of the CDR3: TGTGCCAGCAGCGTACCGGGTAGTGGGGCCAACGTCCTGACTTTC. It encodes CASSVPGSGANVLTF.

V is TRBV4-1 and J is TRBJ2-5; 8 bases are a match to TRBD1. CDR3 length: 16 residues. CDR1 and CDR2 from the germline V gene are MGHRA and YSYEKL. V was clipped by 0 bases and J by 1 base; unmatched bases: 4. CDR3 bases: TGCGCCAGCAGCCAAGACGACAGGGGAGGCCAAGAGACCCAGTACTTC. The encoded protein is CASSQDDRGGQETQYF.